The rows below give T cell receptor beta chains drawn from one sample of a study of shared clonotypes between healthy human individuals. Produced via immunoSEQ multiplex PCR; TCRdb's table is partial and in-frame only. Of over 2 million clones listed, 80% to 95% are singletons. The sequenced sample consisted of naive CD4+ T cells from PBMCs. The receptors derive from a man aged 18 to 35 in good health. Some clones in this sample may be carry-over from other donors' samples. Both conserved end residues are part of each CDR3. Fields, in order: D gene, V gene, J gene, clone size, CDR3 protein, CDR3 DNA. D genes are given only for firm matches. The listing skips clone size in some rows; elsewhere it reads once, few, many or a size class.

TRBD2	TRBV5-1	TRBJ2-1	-	CATQAGGSRNEQFF	TGCGCCACCCAGGCGGGCGGGAGTCGGAATGAGCAGTTCTTC
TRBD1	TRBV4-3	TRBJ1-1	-	CASSQGGDRQAFF	TGCGCCAGCAGCCAAGGCGGGGACAGACAAGCTTTCTTT
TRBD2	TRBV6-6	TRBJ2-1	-	CASGTSGNNEQFF	TGTGCCAGCGGGACTAGCGGGAATAATGAGCAGTTCTTC
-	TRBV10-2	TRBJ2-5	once	CASSAHETQYF	TGCGCCAGCAGTGCACACGAGACCCAGTACTTC
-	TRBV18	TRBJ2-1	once	CASSPSGDNEQFF	TGTGCCAGCTCACCTTCCGGGGACAATGAGCAGTTCTTC
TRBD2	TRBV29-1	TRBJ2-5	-	CSVGRARGGDETQYF	TGCAGCGTCGGAAGGGCGCGGGGGGGGGACGAGACCCAGTACTTC
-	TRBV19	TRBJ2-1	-	CASSGGNRQNEQFF	TGTGCCAGTAGCGGCGGGAACCGTCAGAATGAGCAGTTCTTC
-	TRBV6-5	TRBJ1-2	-	CASSYSFTVANYGYTF	TGTGCCAGCAGTTACTCATTTACAGTAGCTAACTATGGCTACACCTTC
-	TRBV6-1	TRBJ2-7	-	CASSEWGRPYEQYF	TGTGCCAGCAGTGAATGGGGGAGGCCCTACGAGCAGTACTTC
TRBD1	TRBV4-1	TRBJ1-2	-	CASSQHRGQGGYGYTF	TGCGCCAGCAGCCAACATCGCGGACAGGGTGGCTATGGCTACACCTTC
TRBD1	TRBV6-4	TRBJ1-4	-	CASSVGQGLSNEKLFF	TGTGCCAGCAGTGTGGGACAGGGGCTATCAAATGAAAAACTGTTTTTT
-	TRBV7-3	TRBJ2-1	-	CASSPSGPPQFF	TGTGCCAGCAGCCCCAGCGGGCCTCCTCAGTTCTTC
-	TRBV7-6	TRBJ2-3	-	CASSLGARGTDTQYF	TGTGCCAGCAGCTTGGGAGCAAGGGGGACAGATACGCAGTATTTT
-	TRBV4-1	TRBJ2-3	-	CASSRRRGPPTDTQYF	TGCGCCAGCAGCCGCAGGCGCGGGCCTCCCACAGATACGCAGTATTTT
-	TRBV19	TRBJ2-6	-	CASSSDRSSSGANVLTF	TGTGCCAGTAGCAGTGACAGAAGCTCTTCTGGGGCCAACGTCCTGACTTTC
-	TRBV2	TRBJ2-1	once	CASSRSGGLGNEQFF	TGTGCCAGCAGTCGAAGCGGTGGTTTGGGGAATGAGCAGTTCTTC
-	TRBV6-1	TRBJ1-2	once	CASSEGWAEYGYTF	TGTGCCAGCAGTGAAGGTTGGGCAGAATATGGCTACACCTTC
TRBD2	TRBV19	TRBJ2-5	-	CASSIGLAGVVETQYF	TGTGCCAGTAGTATCGGGCTAGCGGGAGTTGTGGAGACCCAGTACTTC
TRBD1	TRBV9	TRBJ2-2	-	CATGQGASGELFF	TGTGCCACGGGACAGGGGGCCTCCGGGGAGCTGTTTTTT
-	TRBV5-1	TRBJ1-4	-	CASSLVTNEKLFF	TGCGCCAGCAGCTTGGTAACTAATGAAAAACTGTTTTTT
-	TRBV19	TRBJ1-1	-	CASSVHSAGRTEAFF	TGTGCCAGTAGTGTACACAGCGCGGGAAGAACTGAAGCTTTCTTT
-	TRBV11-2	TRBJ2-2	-	CASERRRNTGELFF	TGTGCCAGCGAACGCAGAAGGAACACCGGGGAGCTGTTTTTT
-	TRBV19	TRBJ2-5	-	CASSIAGYPGSPEETQYF	TGTGCCAGTAGTATAGCAGGCTACCCTGGCTCACCAGAAGAGACCCAGTACTTC